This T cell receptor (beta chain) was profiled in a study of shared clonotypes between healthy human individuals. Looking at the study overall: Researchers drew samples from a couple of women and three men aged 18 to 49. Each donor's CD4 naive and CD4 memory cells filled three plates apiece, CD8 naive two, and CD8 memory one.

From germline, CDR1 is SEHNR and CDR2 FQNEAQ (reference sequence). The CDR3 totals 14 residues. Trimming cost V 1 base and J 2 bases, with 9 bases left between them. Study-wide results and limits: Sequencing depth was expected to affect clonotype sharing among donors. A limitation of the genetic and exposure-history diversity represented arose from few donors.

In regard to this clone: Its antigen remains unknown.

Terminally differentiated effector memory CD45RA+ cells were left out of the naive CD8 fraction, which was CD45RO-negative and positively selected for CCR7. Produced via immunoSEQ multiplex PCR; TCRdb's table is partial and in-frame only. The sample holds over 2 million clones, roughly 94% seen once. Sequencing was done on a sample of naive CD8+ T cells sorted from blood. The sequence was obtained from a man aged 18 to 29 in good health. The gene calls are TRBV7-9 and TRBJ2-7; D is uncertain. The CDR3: CASSLVETAYEQYF. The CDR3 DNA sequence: TGTGCCAGCAGCTTAGTAGAGACCGCCTACGAGCAGTACTTC. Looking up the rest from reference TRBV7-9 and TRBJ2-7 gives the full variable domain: DTGVSQNPRHKITKRGQNVTFRCDPISEHNRLYWYRQTLGQGPEFLTYFQNEAQLEKSRLLSDRFSAERPKGSFSTLEIQRTEQGDSAMYLCASSLVETAYEQYFGPGTRLTVT.